The sample holds a few counts of the clone carrying this TCR beta chain. Its specificity is unknown. The data stem from a study of T cells after yellow fever vaccination. For the study at large: For low cell numbers, libraries were made with SMART-Seq v4 Ultra Low Input. Study observations and caveats: Compared with primary, the secondary response was weaker and peaked at day 5, not 15. After the booster, roughly 96% of CD4 and more than 85% of CD8 primary-response clones were re-detected.

TCRdb independently ran MiXCR on the 5' RACE reads; one entry per CDR3 protein. The data hold around 320,000 distinct CDR3 sequences, with 8.7% observed a single time. The clonotype comes from a man in his late teens or twenties who received the YFV17D yellow fever vaccine. Sequencing used CD4+ T cells sorted from PBMCs, obtained 5 days after the yellow fever booster vaccination.

The CDR3 loop reads CASRQGQLAGYTF. CDR3 coding DNA: TGTGCCAGCAGACAGGGACAGTTGGCTGGCTACACCTTC. This chain connects TRBV5-4 to TRBJ1-2; 7 positions match TRBD1. There are 13 residues in the CDR3. The V and J ends lost 5 bases and 7 bases, in that order; junction bases with no gene match: 8. Germline loops: CDR1 SGHNT, CDR2 YYREEE (reference sequence).